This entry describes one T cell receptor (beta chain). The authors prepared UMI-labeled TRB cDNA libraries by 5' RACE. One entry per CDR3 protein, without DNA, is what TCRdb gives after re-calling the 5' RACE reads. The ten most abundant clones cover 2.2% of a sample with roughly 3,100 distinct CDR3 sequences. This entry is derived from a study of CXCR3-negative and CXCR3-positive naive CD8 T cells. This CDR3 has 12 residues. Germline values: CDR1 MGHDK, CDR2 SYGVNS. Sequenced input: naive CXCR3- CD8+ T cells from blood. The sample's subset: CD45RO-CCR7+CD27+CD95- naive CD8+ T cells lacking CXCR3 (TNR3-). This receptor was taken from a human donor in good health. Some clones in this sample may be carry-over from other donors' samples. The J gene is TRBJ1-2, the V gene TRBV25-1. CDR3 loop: CASSDPSYGYTF.